This T cell receptor (beta chain) comes out of a study of cytomegalovirus exposure and HLA in healthy donors. Study in general: Tens of millions of unique TCRs from HLA-typed donors were held in an early release of data. Whole-study findings and limits: According to the study, some 160 TCR beta chains were cytomegalovirus-associated.

Per the germline V gene, CDR1 is MNHNS and CDR2 is SASEGT. Trimming took off 6 bases at V and 1 base at J, with 9 bases between the two ends. The CDR3 has 13 residues. Both 60 Vbeta primers and 13 Jbeta primers went into the PCR. Assay used: immunoSEQ multiplex PCR; TCRdb lists only in-frame clones, some missing. The table records tens of thousands of clones, around 80% of them present only once. To note about this clone: The antigen is unknown.

This clonotype originated in a woman aged 40 to 50 in good health and CMV-seronegative. This chain joins TRBV6-1 and TRBJ2-5; D is ambiguous. Sequencing was performed on PBMCs. CDR3: CASSQVTQETQYF. The CDR3 DNA reads TGTGCCAGCAGCCAGGTGACCCAAGAGACCCAGTACTTC.